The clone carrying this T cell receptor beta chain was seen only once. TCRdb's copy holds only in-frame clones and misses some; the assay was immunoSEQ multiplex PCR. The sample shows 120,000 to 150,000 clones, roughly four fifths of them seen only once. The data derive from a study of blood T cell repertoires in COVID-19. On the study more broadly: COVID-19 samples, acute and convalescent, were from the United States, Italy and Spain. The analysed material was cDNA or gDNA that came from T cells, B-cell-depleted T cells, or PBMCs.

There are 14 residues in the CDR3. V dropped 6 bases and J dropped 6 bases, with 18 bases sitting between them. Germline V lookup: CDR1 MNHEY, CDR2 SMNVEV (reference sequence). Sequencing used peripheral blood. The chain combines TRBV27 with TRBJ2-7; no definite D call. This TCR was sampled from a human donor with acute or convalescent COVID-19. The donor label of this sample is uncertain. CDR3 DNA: TGTGCCAGCAGAATCGACACGCCGAGTGCCGAGCAGTACTTC. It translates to CASRIDTPSAEQYF.